These T cell receptor beta chains were read from a single sample in a study of cytomegalovirus exposure and HLA in healthy donors. Sequencing used immunoSEQ multiplex PCR; TCRdb keeps in-frame clones, though not all of them. The sample includes about 150,000 clones, around 80% of them seen just once. Sequences were obtained from PBMCs. The receptors stem from a man aged 25 to 40 in good health and CMV-seronegative. Each CDR3 is given with its conserved first and last residue. The D gene is left open where the match is weak. Some rows mark clone size as missing; the rest say once, few, many or name a class of expanded clone.

j_gene: TRBJ2-3
v_gene: TRBV29-1
abundance: NA
len: 14
d_gene: NA
CDR3nt: TGCAGCGTTGCCCTAGTCGGGGGCACAGATACGCAGTATTTT
CDR3aa: CSVALVGGTDTQYF

j_gene: TRBJ1-2
v_gene: TRBV7-9
abundance: few
len: 15
d_gene: TRBD1
CDR3nt: TGTGCCAGCAGCTTAGTTGGGACAGAGAGATATGGCTACACCTTC
CDR3aa: CASSLVGTERYGYTF

j_gene: TRBJ1-2
v_gene: TRBV19
abundance: NA
len: 13
d_gene: NA
CDR3nt: TGTGCCAGTCATTCTGAAGGGGACTATGGCTACGCCTTC
CDR3aa: CASHSEGDYGYAF

j_gene: TRBJ1-1
v_gene: TRBV5-4
abundance: NA
len: 15
d_gene: TRBD1
CDR3nt: TGTGCCATTTCCGGACAGGGGGCGGCGCGAGCTGAAGCTTTCTTT
CDR3aa: CAISGQGAARAEAFF

j_gene: TRBJ2-7
v_gene: TRBV19
abundance: NA
len: 15
d_gene: TRBD2
CDR3nt: TGTGCCAGTAGTCAAATTAGCGGGAGTGGGCAAGAGCAGTACTTC
CDR3aa: CASSQISGSGQEQYF

j_gene: TRBJ1-2
v_gene: TRBV6-6
abundance: NA
len: 14
d_gene: NA
CDR3nt: TGTGCCAGCAGTTACTACAGAACTAACTATGGCTACACCTTC
CDR3aa: CASSYYRTNYGYTF

j_gene: TRBJ1-4
v_gene: TRBV28
abundance: once
len: 13
d_gene: NA
CDR3nt: TGTGCCAGCAGTTTGAGCGGGCCTGAAAAACTGTTTTTT
CDR3aa: CASSLSGPEKLFF

j_gene: TRBJ1-2
v_gene: TRBV7-2
abundance: NA
len: 12
d_gene: TRBD1
CDR3nt: TGTGCCAGCAGCCCGGACAGGGCGGGCTACACCTTC
CDR3aa: CASSPDRAGYTF

j_gene: TRBJ2-1
v_gene: TRBV5-6
abundance: NA
len: 14
d_gene: NA
CDR3nt: TGTGCCAGCAGCTTGGGACAGGCAGCGGATGAGCAGTTCTTC
CDR3aa: CASSLGQAADEQFF

j_gene: TRBJ1-2
v_gene: TRBV18
abundance: NA
len: 14
d_gene: NA
CDR3nt: TGTGCCAGCTCGCCTGGACAGTCTAACTATGGCTACACCTTC
CDR3aa: CASSPGQSNYGYTF

j_gene: TRBJ2-1
v_gene: TRBV2
abundance: once
len: 19
d_gene: TRBD2
CDR3nt: TGTGCCAGCAGGACCGGGACTAGCGGGACCCTGGCCTTCTACAATGAGCAGTTCTTC
CDR3aa: CASRTGTSGTLAFYNEQFF

j_gene: TRBJ2-5
v_gene: TRBV7-2
abundance: NA
len: 15
d_gene: TRBD1
CDR3nt: TGTGCCAGCAGCTTCAATACAGGGGTCCGAGGGACCCAGTACTTC
CDR3aa: CASSFNTGVRGTQYF

j_gene: TRBJ1-1
v_gene: TRBV7-9
abundance: NA
len: 12
d_gene: TRBD1
CDR3nt: TGTTCCAGCAGCGCACAGGGGGCTGAAGCTTTCTTT
CDR3aa: CSSSAQGAEAFF

j_gene: TRBJ1-1
v_gene: TRBV7-9
abundance: NA
len: 12
d_gene: NA
CDR3nt: TGTGCCAGCACCCAGACGGGCACTGAAGCTTTCTTT
CDR3aa: CASTQTGTEAFF

j_gene: TRBJ2-1
v_gene: TRBV7-9
abundance: NA
len: 15
d_gene: TRBD2
CDR3nt: TGTGCCAGCAGCTTACTTCTAGCGGGAGGGGATGAGCAGTTCTTC
CDR3aa: CASSLLLAGGDEQFF

j_gene: TRBJ2-7
v_gene: TRBV7-9
abundance: NA
len: 13
d_gene: NA
CDR3nt: TGTGCCAGCAGCTCCTCTTACATCTACGAGCAGTACTTC
CDR3aa: CASSSSYIYEQYF

j_gene: TRBJ2-5
v_gene: TRBV2
abundance: NA
len: 14
d_gene: TRBD2
CDR3nt: TGTGCCCAAAGGGCGGGAGGGCCTGGAGAGACCCAGTACTTC
CDR3aa: CAQRAGGPGETQYF

j_gene: TRBJ1-3
v_gene: TRBV6-5
abundance: NA
len: 16
d_gene: TRBD1
CDR3nt: TGTGCCAGCAGTTACTCGGCAGGGACAGCTGGAAACACCATATATTTT
CDR3aa: CASSYSAGTAGNTIYF

j_gene: TRBJ1-1
v_gene: TRBV28
abundance: NA
len: 14
d_gene: NA
CDR3nt: TGTGCCAGCAGTTTCGGAGGGTGGCACACTGAAGCTTTCTTT
CDR3aa: CASSFGGWHTEAFF

j_gene: TRBJ2-1
v_gene: TRBV7-2
abundance: NA
len: 15
d_gene: TRBD2
CDR3nt: TGTGCCAGCAGCTTACAGAGCGGGGACTACAATGAGCAGTTCTTC
CDR3aa: CASSLQSGDYNEQFF

j_gene: TRBJ2-6
v_gene: TRBV18
abundance: NA
len: 16
d_gene: NA
CDR3nt: TGTGCCAGCTCGATCAGGTCACACTCTGGGGCCAACGTCCTGACTTTC
CDR3aa: CASSIRSHSGANVLTF

j_gene: TRBJ1-1
v_gene: TRBV6-1
abundance: NA
len: 13
d_gene: NA
CDR3nt: TGTGCCAGTATCGTAGGGGCGAACACTGAAGCTTTCTTT
CDR3aa: CASIVGANTEAFF

j_gene: TRBJ2-7
v_gene: TRBV18
abundance: NA
len: 11
d_gene: NA
CDR3nt: TGTGCCAGCTCTAGTACTACGGTGCAGTACTTC
CDR3aa: CASSSTTVQYF

j_gene: TRBJ2-7
v_gene: TRBV28
abundance: NA
len: 12
d_gene: TRBD1
CDR3nt: TGTGCCAGCAGCCCTACACGGACAGGGGGGCGCTTC
CDR3aa: CASSPTRTGGRF

j_gene: TRBJ2-1
v_gene: TRBV28
abundance: once
len: 20
d_gene: TRBD1
CDR3nt: TGTGCCAGCAGTTTTCCCACAGGGGGACAGGGGCATCGGATCAACAATGAGCAGTTCTTC
CDR3aa: CASSFPTGGQGHRINNEQFF

j_gene: TRBJ2-7
v_gene: TRBV5-1
abundance: once
len: 14
d_gene: NA
CDR3nt: TGCGCCAGCAGCTTGGGCGGGACGGTCTACGAGCAGTACTTC
CDR3aa: CASSLGGTVYEQYF

j_gene: TRBJ1-2
v_gene: TRBV2
abundance: NA
len: 13
d_gene: TRBD1
CDR3nt: TGTGCCAGCAGTCCCGGACAGGGTCTTGGCTACACCTTC
CDR3aa: CASSPGQGLGYTF

j_gene: TRBJ2-7
v_gene: TRBV18
abundance: NA
len: 13
d_gene: TRBD2
CDR3nt: TGTGCCAGCTCACCAGGCGGGAGAGTCGAGCAGTACTTC
CDR3aa: CASSPGGRVEQYF

j_gene: TRBJ2-7
v_gene: TRBV30
abundance: NA
len: 12
d_gene: TRBD1
CDR3nt: TGTGCCTGGAGCCAGACAGGGCGGGAGCAGTACTTC
CDR3aa: CAWSQTGREQYF

j_gene: TRBJ1-5
v_gene: TRBV27
abundance: NA
len: 16
d_gene: NA
CDR3nt: TGTGCCAGCAGTTTCGTCGGGAAGAATAGCAATCAGCCCCAGCATTTT
CDR3aa: CASSFVGKNSNQPQHF

j_gene: TRBJ1-5
v_gene: TRBV27
abundance: NA
len: 15
d_gene: NA
CDR3nt: TGTGCCAGCAGGCCCCGGGACTCCTCAACCCAGCCCCAGCATTTT
CDR3aa: CASRPRDSSTQPQHF

j_gene: TRBJ2-2
v_gene: TRBV11-2
abundance: NA
len: 16
d_gene: TRBD2
CDR3nt: TGTGCCGGAAAAAAAGCGGGAGTGGCGGAGACCGGGGAGCTGTTTTTT
CDR3aa: CAGKKAGVAETGELFF

j_gene: TRBJ2-7
v_gene: TRBV7-7
abundance: once
len: 13
d_gene: NA
CDR3nt: TGTGCTAGCAGCTTAGCTGGACAAGCCGAGCAGTACTTC
CDR3aa: CASSLAGQAEQYF

j_gene: TRBJ2-3
v_gene: TRBV10-1
abundance: few
len: 12
d_gene: NA
CDR3nt: TGCGCCAGCAGTGAGACAGGTGTAGCGCAGTATTTT
CDR3aa: CASSETGVAQYF

j_gene: TRBJ1-3
v_gene: TRBV30
abundance: NA
len: 14
d_gene: TRBD1
CDR3nt: TGTGCCTGGAACGGACAGGGGGCAGGAAACACCATATATTTT
CDR3aa: CAWNGQGAGNTIYF

j_gene: TRBJ2-7
v_gene: TRBV25-1
abundance: NA
len: 14
d_gene: NA
CDR3nt: TGTGCCAGCAGTGAATACCGTGGCGGCTACGAGCAGTACTTC
CDR3aa: CASSEYRGGYEQYF

j_gene: TRBJ2-7
v_gene: TRBV5-1
abundance: NA
len: 15
d_gene: TRBD1
CDR3nt: TGCGCCAGCAGCTTGGGGACAGGGGGCATCTACGAGCAGTACTTC
CDR3aa: CASSLGTGGIYEQYF

j_gene: TRBJ2-7
v_gene: TRBV6-1
abundance: NA
len: 14
d_gene: NA
CDR3nt: TGTGCCAGCAACACGGAGGCTAGGCGGTACGAGCAGTACTTC
CDR3aa: CASNTEARRYEQYF

j_gene: TRBJ1-2
v_gene: TRBV6-5
abundance: NA
len: 11
d_gene: NA
CDR3nt: TGTGCCAGCAGTACTCGAAGCGGCTACACCTTC
CDR3aa: CASSTRSGYTF

j_gene: TRBJ1-1
v_gene: TRBV27
abundance: NA
len: 13
d_gene: NA
CDR3nt: TGTGCCAGCAGGTCCCTCACACCCGCAAGTGCTTTCTTT
CDR3aa: CASRSLTPASAFF